This T cell receptor beta chain is from a study of shared clonotypes between healthy human individuals. The wider study: Aged between 18 and 49, the donors were a couple of women and a few men. Study-level results: Generation of non-shared clonotypes was less probable than generation of clonotypes shared by all four donors. Naive subsets generally had larger estimated richness than memory subsets.

A split of CD4+ cells into CD45RA+ naive and CD45RA-negative memory subsets was performed. The CDR3 covers 15 residues. Germline CDR1 is MNHNS and CDR2 is SASEGT. V lost 6 bases, J lost 0 bases, and 6 bases stayed unmatched. TCRdb's table, derived via immunoSEQ multiplex PCR, lists solely in-frame clones and lacks some. Here the sample spans a few million clones, more than 90% being singletons. Worth noting for this clone: The antigen remains undetermined.

The clonotype was recovered from a man between 18 and 29 years old in good health. Material: naive CD4+ T cells sorted from blood. Subset reported: CD45RA+ positively selected. The genes are TRBV6-1 and TRBJ2-7, with 9 bases identical to TRBD2. CDR3 region: CASSPAGGGSYEQYF. Here the CDR3 DNA reads TGTGCCAGCAGCCCTGCGGGGGGGGGCTCCTACGAGCAGTACTTC.